The T cell receptor (beta chain) under discussion was sequenced for a study of blood T cell repertoires in COVID-19. Here immunoSEQ multiplex PCR was the method, and the copy in TCRdb shows in-frame clones only, minus some. The data show around 200,000 clones, approximately 86% seen once. Trimming left V 1 base short and J 1 base short, with 5 bases between. This CDR3 is built from 15 residues. Germline loops: CDR1 KGHSH, CDR2 LQKENI. The clonotype originates from a man aged 35-49 years with active or convalescent COVID-19. The genes are TRBV18 and TRBJ2-6, with D uncertain. The sequencing input was peripheral blood. The CDR3 DNA reads as TGTGCCAGCTCACCACTCTTGTCTGGGGCCAACGTCCTGACTTTC. This codes for CASSPLLSGANVLTF.